The table lists the clone carrying this T cell receptor (beta chain) with a count of one. Exposed enrollees had met someone with a PCR-confirmed or clinician-diagnosed COVID-19 case at some point within the 2 weeks before study entry. The V end lost 6 bases, the J end lost 11 bases, and 17 bases lay between the germline ends. From germline, CDR1 is SGHNT and CDR2 YENEEA. The CDR3 sequence is 14 residues long. In the authors' workflow: Nucleated cell number was recorded as an estimate derived from reference gene primer amplification. TCRdb keeps only in-frame clones here, not all; method: immunoSEQ multiplex PCR. V and J calls and clone size are as listed in that table; D and trimming were resolved from the DNA. The data contain about 150,000 clones, about 85% of them singletons. This entry comes from a study of blood T cell repertoires in COVID-19. Study-wide background: Sample material is recorded as cDNA or gDNA derived from T cells, B-cell-depleted T cells, or PBMCs.

Material for sequencing was PBMCs or T cells enriched from blood (not recorded which). The chain links TRBV11-3 to TRBJ1-6; D possibly corresponds to TRBD1 (5 bases). The source of this sequence is a woman aged 40 to 50 who had been exposed to COVID-19. CDR3 residues: CASRKTRKDTPLHF. In nucleotides, the CDR3 is TGTGCCAGCAGAAAAACACGTAAGGACACACCCCTCCACTTT.